This T cell receptor beta chain was captured in a study of T-cell memory formation after mild COVID-19. This clonotype was seen ten or more times. One end of the junction varies from germline; a read error may be responsible. CDR1 is SGHNT, CDR2 YENEEA, per germline. The CDR3 runs 11 residues. One entry per CDR3 protein, called by TCRdb with MiXCR from the 5' RACE reads. This table has 75,000 to 90,000 distinct CDR3 sequences, approximately 15% appearing once. The V call is TRBV11-3, the J call TRBJ1-2; D remains ambiguous. Sequences were obtained from PBMCs or a T cell subset sorted from them (not recorded which). This sequence was found in an adult woman who had mild COVID-19 (a few samples of this study predate the infection). Cell type and time point are not known. This chain's CDR3 is CASSYTWEVYF. CDR3 nucleotides: TGTGCCAGCAGTTATACTTGGGAAGTCTACTTC.